This T cell receptor beta chain was observed in a study of memory CD4+ T cells and cytomegalovirus serostatus. Study in general: This sample comes from healthy Belgian adults, 9 CMV seropositive, roughly 22 seronegative.

The sort gate was single viable CD3+CD4+CD8-CD45RO+ cells for memory CD4+ T cells. The repertoire was sequenced with immunoSEQ multiplex PCR; TCRdb's copy has only in-frame clones and lacks some. This table has 50,000 to 60,000 clones, about 83% appearing once. Sequenced material: memory CD4+ T cells from blood. The source of this sequence is an adult in good health and CMV-seropositive.

This CDR3 is CASSPEGAWTEAFF. The CDR3 DNA reads TGTGCCAGCAGCCCGGAGGGGGCCTGGACTGAAGCTTTCTTT. The chain couples TRBV7-9 to TRBJ1-1, with 7 bases identical to TRBD1. The CDR3 spans 14 residues. V shed 5 bases and J 5 bases; nucleotides not matched to a gene: 8. Germline CDR1 and CDR2: SEHNR and FQNEAQ (reference sequence).